Listed here is a single TCR beta chain. What it binds is not known. As to treatment: oral pan-JAK inhibitor, 5-10 mg twice daily. Reverse transcription of extracted RNA yielded cDNA, which provided the sequencing template. The protocol was immunoSEQ multiplex PCR, while the TCRdb copy is restricted to in-frame clones and leaves out a portion. The sample has 150,000 to 200,000 clones; approximately 60% are singletons. The CDR3 length is 17 residues. Germline-derived CDR1 and CDR2 are SEHNR and FQNEAQ (reference sequence). Unmatched junction bases numbered 5, after V lost 1 base and J lost 0 bases. The data originate from a study of CD8+ T cells in alopecia areata. Study as a whole: Scoring of treated patients' severity used the percentage of affected scalp area.

Overall study results and limits: Only one nonresponder was present, which leaves the link between baseline CD8+ expansion and response uncertain. The study also sequences resident alphabeta T cells of normal skin in scalp samples.

The specimen was CD4+ T cells sorted from blood, collected at week 24, from a patient treated with tofacitinib. The rearrangement joins TRBV7-9 to TRBJ2-7; 11 positions agree with TRBD1. The receptor was derived from a human donor with alopecia areata. CDR3 sequence (DNA): TGTGCCAGCAGCTTAGGGGACAGGGGGATAAGCTCCTACGAGCAGTACTTC. It specifies CASSLGDRGISSYEQYF.